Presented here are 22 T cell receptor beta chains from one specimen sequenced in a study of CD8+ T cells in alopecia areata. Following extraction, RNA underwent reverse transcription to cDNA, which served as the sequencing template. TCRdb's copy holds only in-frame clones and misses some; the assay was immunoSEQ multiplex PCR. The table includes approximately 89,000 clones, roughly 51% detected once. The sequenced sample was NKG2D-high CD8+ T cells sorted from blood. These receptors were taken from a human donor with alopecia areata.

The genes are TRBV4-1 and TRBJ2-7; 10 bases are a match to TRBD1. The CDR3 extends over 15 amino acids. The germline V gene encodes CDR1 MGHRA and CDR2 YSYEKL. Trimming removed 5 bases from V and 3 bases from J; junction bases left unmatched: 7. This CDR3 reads CASSGEGQGNYEQYF. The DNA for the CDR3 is TGCGCCAGCAGCGGAGAGGGACAGGGGAACTACGAGCAGTACTTC.

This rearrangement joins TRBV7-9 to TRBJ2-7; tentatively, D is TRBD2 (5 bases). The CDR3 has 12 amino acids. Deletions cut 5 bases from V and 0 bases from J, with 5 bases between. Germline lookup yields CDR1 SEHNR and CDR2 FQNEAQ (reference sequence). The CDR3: CASSGSSYEQYF. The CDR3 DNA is TGTGCCAGCAGCGGGAGCTCCTACGAGCAGTACTTC. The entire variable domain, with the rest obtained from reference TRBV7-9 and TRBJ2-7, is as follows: DTGVSQNPRHKITKRGQNVTFRCDPISEHNRLYWYRQTLGQGPEFLTYFQNEAQLEKSRLLSDRFSAERPKGSFSTLEIQRTEQGDSAMYLCASSGSSYEQYFGPGTRLTVT.

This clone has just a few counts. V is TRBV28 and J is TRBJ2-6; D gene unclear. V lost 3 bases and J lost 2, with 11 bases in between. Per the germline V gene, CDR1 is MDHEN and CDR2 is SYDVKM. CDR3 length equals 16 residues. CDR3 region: CASSFPGRTGANVLTF. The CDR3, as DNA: TGTGCCAGCAGTTTCCCCGGCAGAACTGGGGCCAACGTCCTGACTTTC.

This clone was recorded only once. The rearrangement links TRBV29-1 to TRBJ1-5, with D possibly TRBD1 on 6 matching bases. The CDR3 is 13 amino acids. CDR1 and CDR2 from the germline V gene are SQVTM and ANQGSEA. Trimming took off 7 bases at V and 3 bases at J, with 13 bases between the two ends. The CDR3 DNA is TGCAGCGCCCGAGGGGGATACAATCAGCCCCAGCATTTT. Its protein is CSARGGYNQPQHF. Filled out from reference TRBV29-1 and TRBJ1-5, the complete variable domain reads SAVISQKPSRDICQRGTSLTIQCQVDSQVTMMFWYRQQPGQSLTLIATANQGSEATYESGFVIDKFPISRPNLTFSTLTVSNMSPEDSSIYLCSARGGYNQPQHFGDGTRLSIL.

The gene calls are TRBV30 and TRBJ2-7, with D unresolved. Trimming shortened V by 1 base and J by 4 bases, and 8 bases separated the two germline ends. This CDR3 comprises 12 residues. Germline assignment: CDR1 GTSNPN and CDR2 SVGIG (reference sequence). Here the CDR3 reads CAWSEGPYEQYF. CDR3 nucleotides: TGTGCCTGGAGTGAGGGTCCTTACGAGCAGTACTTC.

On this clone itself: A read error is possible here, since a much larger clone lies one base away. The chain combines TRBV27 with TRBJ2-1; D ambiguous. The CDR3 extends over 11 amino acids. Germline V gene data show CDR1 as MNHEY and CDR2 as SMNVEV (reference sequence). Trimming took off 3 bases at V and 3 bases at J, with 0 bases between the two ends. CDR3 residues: CASSFYNEQFF. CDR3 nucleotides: TGTGCCAGCAGTTTCTACAATGAGCAGTTCTTC.

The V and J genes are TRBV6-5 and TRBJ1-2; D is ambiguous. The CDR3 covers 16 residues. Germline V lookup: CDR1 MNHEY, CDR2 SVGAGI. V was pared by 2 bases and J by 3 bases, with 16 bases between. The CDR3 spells CASSYEGSTAYYGYTF. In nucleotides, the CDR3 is TGTGCCAGCAGTTACGAGGGATCCACGGCGTACTATGGCTACACCTTC.

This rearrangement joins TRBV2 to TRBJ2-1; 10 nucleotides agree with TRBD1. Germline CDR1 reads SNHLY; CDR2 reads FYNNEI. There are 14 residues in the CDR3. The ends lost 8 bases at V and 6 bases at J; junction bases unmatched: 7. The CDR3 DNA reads TGTGCCAGCGGACGGGACAGGGGTATCAATGAGCAGTTCTTC. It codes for CASGRDRGINEQFF.

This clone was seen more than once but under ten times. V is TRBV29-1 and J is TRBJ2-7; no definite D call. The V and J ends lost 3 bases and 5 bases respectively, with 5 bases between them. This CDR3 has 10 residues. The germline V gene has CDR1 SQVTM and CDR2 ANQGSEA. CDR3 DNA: TGCAGCGTTGACGCGGACGAGCAGTACTTC. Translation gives CSVDADEQYF.

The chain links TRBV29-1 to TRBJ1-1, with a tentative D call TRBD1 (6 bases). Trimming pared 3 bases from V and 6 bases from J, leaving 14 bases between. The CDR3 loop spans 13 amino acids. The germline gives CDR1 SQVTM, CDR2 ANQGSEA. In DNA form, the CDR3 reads TGCAGCGTTGAGTGGGGGGGACACCCTGAAGCTTTCTTT. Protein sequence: CSVEWGGHPEAFF.

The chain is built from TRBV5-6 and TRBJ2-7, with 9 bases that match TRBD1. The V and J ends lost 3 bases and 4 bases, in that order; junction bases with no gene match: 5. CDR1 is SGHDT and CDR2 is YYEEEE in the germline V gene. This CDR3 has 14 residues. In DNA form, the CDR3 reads TGTGCCAGCAGCTCCGGGACAGGGTTTTACGAGCAGTACTTC. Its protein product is CASSSGTGFYEQYF.

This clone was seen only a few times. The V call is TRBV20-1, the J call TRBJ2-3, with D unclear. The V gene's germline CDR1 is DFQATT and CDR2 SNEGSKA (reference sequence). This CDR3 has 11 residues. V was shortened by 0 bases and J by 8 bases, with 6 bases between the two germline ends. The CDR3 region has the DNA TGCAGTGCTAGAGATCATGGTACGCAGTATTTT. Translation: CSARDHGTQYF.

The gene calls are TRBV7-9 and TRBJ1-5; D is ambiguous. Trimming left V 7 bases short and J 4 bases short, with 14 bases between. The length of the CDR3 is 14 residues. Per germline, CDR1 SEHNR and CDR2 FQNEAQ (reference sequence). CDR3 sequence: CASTTGRRNQPQHF. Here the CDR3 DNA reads TGTGCCAGCACCACCGGGCGAAGGAATCAGCCCCAGCATTTT.

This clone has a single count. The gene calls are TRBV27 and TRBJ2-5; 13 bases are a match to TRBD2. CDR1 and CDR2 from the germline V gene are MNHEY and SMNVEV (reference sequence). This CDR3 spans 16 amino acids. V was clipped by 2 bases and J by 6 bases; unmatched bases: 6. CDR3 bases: TGTGCCAGCAGTTTAGTGGGACTAGCGGGGTGGCAGACCCAGTACTTC. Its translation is CASSLVGLAGWQTQYF.

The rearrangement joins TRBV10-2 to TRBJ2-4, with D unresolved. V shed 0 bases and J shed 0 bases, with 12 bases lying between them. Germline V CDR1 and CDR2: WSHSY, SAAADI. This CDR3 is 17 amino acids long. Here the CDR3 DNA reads TGCGCCAGCAGTGAGTCGAACGCAGGAGTAGCCAAAAACATTCAGTACTTC. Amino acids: CASSESNAGVAKNIQYF.

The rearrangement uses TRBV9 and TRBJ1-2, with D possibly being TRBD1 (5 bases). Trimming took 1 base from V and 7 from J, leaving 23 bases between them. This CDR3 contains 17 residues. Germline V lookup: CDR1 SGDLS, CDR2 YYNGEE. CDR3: CASSVTLGAGDDVGYTF. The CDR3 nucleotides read TGTGCCAGCAGCGTAACCCTCGGGGCAGGCGACGATGTTGGCTACACCTTC.

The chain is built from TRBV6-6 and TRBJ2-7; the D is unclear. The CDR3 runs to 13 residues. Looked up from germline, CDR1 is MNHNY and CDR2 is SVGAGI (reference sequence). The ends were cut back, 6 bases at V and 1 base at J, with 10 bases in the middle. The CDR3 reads CASSPYPSYEQYF. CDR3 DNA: TGTGCCAGCAGCCCCTACCCTTCCTACGAGCAGTACTTC.

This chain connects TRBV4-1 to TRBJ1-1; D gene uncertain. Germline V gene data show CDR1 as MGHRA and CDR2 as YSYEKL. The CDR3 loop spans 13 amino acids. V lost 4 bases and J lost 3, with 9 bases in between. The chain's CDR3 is CASSLQSDTEAFF. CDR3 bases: TGCGCCAGCAGCCTGCAGTCGGACACTGAAGCTTTCTTT.

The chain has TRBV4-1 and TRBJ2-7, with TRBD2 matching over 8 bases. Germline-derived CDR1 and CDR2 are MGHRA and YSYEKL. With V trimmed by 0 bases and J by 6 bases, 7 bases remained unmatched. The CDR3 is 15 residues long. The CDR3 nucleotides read TGCGCCAGCAGCCAAGATCCGGGACTAGGGCGCGAGCAGTACTTC. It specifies CASSQDPGLGREQYF.

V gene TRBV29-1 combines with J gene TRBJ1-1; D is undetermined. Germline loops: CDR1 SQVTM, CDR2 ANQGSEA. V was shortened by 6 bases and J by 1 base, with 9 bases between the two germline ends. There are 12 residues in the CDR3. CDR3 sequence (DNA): TGCAGCGTCCAGGCAGAGAACACTGAAGCTTTCTTT. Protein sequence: CSVQAENTEAFF.

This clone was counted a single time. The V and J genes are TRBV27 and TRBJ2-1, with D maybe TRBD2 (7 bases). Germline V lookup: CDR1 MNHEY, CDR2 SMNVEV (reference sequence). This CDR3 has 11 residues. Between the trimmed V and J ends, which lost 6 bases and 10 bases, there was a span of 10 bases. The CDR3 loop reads CASRRGPEQFF. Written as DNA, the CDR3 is TGTGCCAGCAGGCGGGGGCCCGAGCAGTTCTTC.

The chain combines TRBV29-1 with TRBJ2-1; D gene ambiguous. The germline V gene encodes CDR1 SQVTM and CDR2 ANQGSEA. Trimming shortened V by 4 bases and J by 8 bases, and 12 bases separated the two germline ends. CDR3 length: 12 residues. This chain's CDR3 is CSVAPYSDEQFF. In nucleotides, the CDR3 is TGCAGCGTTGCTCCCTATTCGGATGAGCAGTTCTTC.